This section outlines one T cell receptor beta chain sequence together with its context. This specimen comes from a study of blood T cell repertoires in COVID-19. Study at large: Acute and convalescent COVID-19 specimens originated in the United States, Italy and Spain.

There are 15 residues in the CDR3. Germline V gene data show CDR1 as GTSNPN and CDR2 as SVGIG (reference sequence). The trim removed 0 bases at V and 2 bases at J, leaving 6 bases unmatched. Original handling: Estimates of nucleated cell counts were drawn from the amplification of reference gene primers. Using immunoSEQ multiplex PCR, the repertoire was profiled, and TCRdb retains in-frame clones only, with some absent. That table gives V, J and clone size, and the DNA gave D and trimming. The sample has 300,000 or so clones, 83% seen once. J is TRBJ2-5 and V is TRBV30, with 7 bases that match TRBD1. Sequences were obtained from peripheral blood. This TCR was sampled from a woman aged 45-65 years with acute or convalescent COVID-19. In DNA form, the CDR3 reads TGTGCCTGGAGTGTAGGGGCAGGGGGTCAAGAGACCCAGTACTTC. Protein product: CAWSVGAGGQETQYF.